The sequence of this T cell receptor beta chain was determined in a study of blood T cell repertoires in COVID-19. For the study at large: In each case, the material was cDNA or gDNA derived from T cells, B-cell-depleted T cells, or PBMCs.

Original processing methods: Nucleated cell number was recorded as an estimate derived from reference gene primer amplification. TCRdb keeps only in-frame clones here, not all; method: immunoSEQ multiplex PCR. That table supplies the V and J calls and clone size; D and trimming were determined from the DNA. The table records about 79,000 clones, around nine tenths of them present only once. This CDR3 spans 14 amino acids. Germline CDR1 and CDR2: MDHEN and SYDVKM. Between the trimmed V and J ends, which lost 6 bases and 2 bases, there was a span of 12 bases. The receptor's source is a man aged 65-85 years with active or convalescent COVID-19. The rearrangement links TRBV28 to TRBJ2-3, with a weak D call TRBD2 (6 bases). Specimen: peripheral blood. The CDR3 sequence: CASRGGATTDTQYF. CDR3 sequence (DNA): TGTGCCAGCAGGGGGGGAGCTACCACAGATACGCAGTATTTT.